This T cell receptor beta chain was found in a study of graft-versus-host responses after intestinal transplantation. Study overall: Transplants were multivisceral, liver-intestinal, or isolated intestinal. The whole recipient group had anti-thymocyte globulin induction followed by tacrolimus and steroids for two to three years.

Study-level findings and limits: Recipient-marrow GvH clones were detected, some having first appeared in ileum or blood. Subjects displaying graft-donor T cell macrochimerism possessed elevated graft-versus-host to host-versus-graft clonal ratios inside allografts.

The authors processed graft tissue to release intraepithelial and lamina propria lymphocytes. Germline V lookup: CDR1 LNHDA, CDR2 SQIVND (reference sequence). CDR3 length: 13 residues. Trimming shortened V by 5 bases and J by 2 bases, and 10 bases separated the two germline ends. Concerning this clone: Antigen: not known.

Sequencing was performed with immunoSEQ multiplex PCR; in TCRdb, only in-frame clones are kept and a portion is missing. The sample has 50,000 to 75,000 clones, roughly 90% seen once. This TCR was sampled from a human patient who received an intestinal transplant, so some T cells may come from the graft donor. Sequenced here: ileum tissue, sampled around 350 days after transplant. The V call is TRBV19, the J call TRBJ2-7; no definite D call. This CDR3 reads CASSLTVAYEQYF. The CDR3 coding sequence is TGTGCCAGTAGTCTTACAGTAGCCTACGAGCAGTACTTC.